This T cell receptor (beta chain) was sequenced for a study of blood T cell repertoires in COVID-19. V was pared by 3 bases and J by 7 bases, with 9 bases of the junction left unmatched. The germline V gene has CDR1 MNHEY and CDR2 SMNVEV (reference sequence). The CDR3 has 16 residues. Profiled with immunoSEQ multiplex PCR; TCRdb holds only in-frame clones, not every one. The sample holds about 250,000 clones, around 89% seen once. Sequencing used peripheral blood. The chain employs TRBV27 and TRBJ2-1, with 10 bases identical to TRBD2. This clonotype was sampled from a woman aged 55-70 years with COVID-19, enrolled during active disease. CDR3 loop: CASSFQRGGSWNEQFF. CDR3 DNA sequence: TGTGCCAGCAGTTTTCAGCGGGGGGGCTCGTGGAATGAGCAGTTCTTC.